This TCR beta chain was documented in a study of blood T cells in healthy people across ages. Points from the study as a whole: Investigators treated diversity estimates from one million T cells as underestimates. Among long-lived donors, naive CD4+ cells were more numerous and diversity higher than in aged donors.

With a J-beta primer mix and a sample-barcoded 5' primer, a second PCR ran about 7 to 12 cycles. Researchers report that each sample yielded at least 2.5 million CDR3-containing paired-end reads. TCRdb re-derived calls from the 5' RACE reads in MiXCR, one entry per CDR3 protein. The sample yields under 2,000,000 distinct CDR3 sequences, about 50% seen once. V dropped 4 bases and J dropped 7 bases, with 21 bases sitting between them. The CDR3 has 16 residues. CDR1 is SGHDT, CDR2 YYEEEE, per germline. As concerns this clonotype: Antigen specificity is unknown.

The genes are TRBV5-6 and TRBJ2-1; D is possibly TRBD2 (6 bases). Sequenced sample: blood. This TCR was recovered from a middle-aged woman in good health. The DNA for the CDR3 is TGTGCCAGCAGCAACCCCGGGACTCCCTTCGGTAATGAGCAGTTCTTC. Amino acids: CASSNPGTPFGNEQFF.